This T cell receptor beta chain comes out of a study of T cells in Graves' hyperthyroidism and ophthalmopathy. Whole-study context: At initial diagnosis, before any treatment had begun, peripheral blood was obtained.

This CDR3 spans 16 amino acids. Trimming removed 0 bases from V and 6 bases from J; junction bases left unmatched: 6. Per the germline V gene, CDR1 is PRHDT and CDR2 is FYEKMQ (reference sequence). This clonotype was found many times. Its antigen is currently unknown. The study's findings and limits: Blood also carried most thyroid clonotypes expanded above 0.001.

Amplified TCR beta CDR3 regions derived from RNA transcripts. First-round RT-PCR targeting the TCR CDR3 was performed with the HTBI primer set. One entry per CDR3 protein, called by TCRdb with MiXCR from the multiplex PCR reads. The table has around 340,000 distinct CDR3 sequences, about 18% seen once; the top ten hold approximately 35%. The study based diagnoses on clinical symptoms, serum thyroxine and TRAb, thyroid ultrasound and orbital computed tomography. The chain recombines TRBV13 with TRBJ2-1, with 9 positions matching TRBD2. The TCR comes from a young woman with Graves' hyperthyroidism that later progressed to Graves' ophthalmopathy. Specimen: blood. The DNA for the CDR3 is TGTGCCAGCAGCTTAGGTGGGCTAGCGGGAATCAATGAGCAGTTCTTC. It is translated as CASSLGGLAGINEQFF.